This is a list of T cell receptor beta chains from one sample in a study of OX40 agonist ivuxolimab in advanced cancers. The assay was immunoSEQ multiplex PCR, and TCRdb's table has in-frame clones only and misses some. The table has about 91,000 clones, roughly 85% seen once; the top ten hold about 0.2%. The sequences come from CD4+ or CD8+ T cells sorted from blood, collected in a trial of the OX40 agonist ivuxolimab. The receptor source for this set is an adult with an advanced solid tumor such as melanoma, head and neck, liver or kidney cancer. CDR3s include the opening cysteine and the closing phenylalanine or tryptophan. D genes are given only for firm matches. The size of a clone is reported for some rows only, either as once, few or many, or as a class for expanded clones.

>NA|TRBV10-1|TRBJ2-7|15|TRBD1
CASLPGQGSRDEQYF
TGCGCCAGTTTACCGGGACAGGGGTCAAGGGACGAGCAGTACTTC
>NA|TRBV5-1|TRBJ1-3|17|TRBD1
CASTPGDRDLSGNTIYF
TGCGCCAGCACCCCCGGGGACAGGGACCTCTCTGGAAACACCATATATTTT
>NA|TRBV9|TRBJ2-1|15|TRBD1
CASSPRGQSYNEQFF
TGTGCCAGCAGCCCGAGGGGACAGAGCTACAATGAGCAGTTCTTC
>NA|TRBV9|TRBJ2-1|15|NA
CASSVAWLANNEQFF
TGTGCCAGCAGCGTAGCTTGGCTAGCAAACAATGAGCAGTTCTTC
>few|TRBV9|TRBJ2-1|13|NA
CASSGESYNEQFF
TGTGCCAGCAGTGGGGAATCCTACAATGAGCAGTTCTTC
>once|TRBV9|TRBJ1-2|13|NA
CASSVEENYGYTF
TGTGCCAGCAGCGTAGAGGAAAACTATGGCTACACCTTC
>NA|TRBV10-3|TRBJ2-1|15|TRBD2
CAISEHSGGPNEQFF
TGTGCCATCAGTGAGCATAGCGGGGGGCCTAATGAGCAGTTCTTC
>NA|TRBV5-1|TRBJ2-3|15|TRBD1
CASSPTGDNTDTQYF
TGCGCCAGCAGCCCGACAGGGGATAACACAGATACGCAGTATTTT
>NA|TRBV18|TRBJ2-7|15|NA
CASSPGAEVLYEQYF
TGTGCCAGCTCACCAGGCGCGGAGGTTCTCTACGAGCAGTACTTC
>NA|TRBV7-9|TRBJ1-2|11|NA
CASSGGSGYTF
TGTGCCAGCAGCGGGGGGAGTGGCTACACCTTC
>NA|TRBV27|TRBJ1-5|13|NA
CASSGQGGQPQHF
TGTGCCAGCAGTGGGCAGGGAGGTCAGCCCCAGCATTTT
>NA|TRBV7-3|TRBJ2-1|14|NA
CASSLGGSYNEQFF
TGTGCCAGCAGCTTAGGCGGGTCCTACAATGAGCAGTTCTTC
>NA|TRBV30|TRBJ2-1|12|NA
CAWSRLGGEQFF
TGTGCCTGGAGCCGACTAGGAGGTGAGCAGTTCTTC
>NA|TRBV28|TRBJ2-7|15|TRBD1
CASSLFGTGGGEQYF
TGTGCCAGCAGTTTATTCGGGACAGGGGGGGGCGAGCAGTACTTC
>NA|TRBV2|TRBJ2-5|14|NA
CASIRQVAWETQYF
TGTGCCAGCATCCGACAGGTAGCCTGGGAGACCCAGTACTTC
>NA|TRBV2|TRBJ2-1|16|TRBD2
CASNEGLAGTNNEQFF
TGTGCCAGCAATGAGGGACTAGCGGGAACTAACAATGAGCAGTTCTTC
>NA|TRBV5-1|TRBJ2-2|19|NA
CASSPRQRSSPVWSGELFF
TGCGCCAGCAGCCCTAGACAGCGCTCTAGTCCCGTATGGTCCGGGGAGCTGTTTTTT
>NA|TRBV5-4|TRBJ2-1|15|TRBD1
CASTNDLGTANEQFF
TGTGCCAGCACCAACGATTTAGGGACAGCCAATGAGCAGTTCTTC
>NA|TRBV4-1|TRBJ2-1|15|TRBD2
CASSQEGTRANEQFF
TGCGCCAGCAGCCAAGAAGGGACTAGAGCCAATGAGCAGTTCTTC
>NA|TRBV5-1|TRBJ1-1|16|NA
CASSLGAGTWSTEAFF
TGCGCCAGCAGCTTGGGTGCGGGAACTTGGAGCACTGAAGCTTTCTTT
>few|TRBV7-3|TRBJ2-2|14|NA
CASSPDYLTGELFF
TGTGCCAGCAGCCCGGACTACCTCACCGGGGAGCTGTTTTTT
>NA|TRBV5-4|TRBJ2-5|15|NA
CASSLDQQIQETQYF
TGTGCCAGCAGCTTGGATCAGCAGATACAAGAGACCCAGTACTTC
>NA|TRBV6-1|TRBJ1-2|12|NA
CASSEISGRVTF
TGTGCCAGCAGTGAGATATCGGGGAGGGTGACCTTC
>NA|TRBV7-3|TRBJ1-1|15|NA
CASSPGGGGSTEAFF
TGTGCCAGCAGTCCCGGAGGGGGGGGTAGCACTGAAGCTTTCTTT
>NA|TRBV7-2|TRBJ1-5|14|TRBD1
CASSQTTGNQPQHF
TGTGCCAGCAGCCAAACGACAGGGAACCAGCCCCAGCATTTT
>NA|TRBV7-3|TRBJ2-3|13|NA
CASRPNREDTQYF
TGTGCCAGCAGACCCAACCGGGAAGATACGCAGTATTTT
>few|TRBV4-2|TRBJ2-3|17|TRBD2
CASSQGWEKREGDTQYF
TGTGCCAGCAGCCAAGGATGGGAGAAGAGGGAGGGAGATACGCAGTATTTT
>few|TRBV19|TRBJ1-2|14|NA
CASSTGEGVYGYTF
TGTGCCAGTAGTACGGGCGAGGGAGTCTATGGCTACACCTTC
>once|TRBV7-9|TRBJ2-2|15|TRBD2
CASSYLAGVTGELFF
TGTGCCAGCAGCTATCTAGCGGGGGTCACCGGGGAGCTGTTTTTT
>NA|TRBV10-3|TRBJ1-1|14|NA
CAISKGLMNTEAFF
TGTGCCATCAGTAAGGGGTTAATGAACACTGAAGCTTTCTTT
>NA|TRBV6-1|TRBJ1-1|14|NA
CASSEIGGDTEAFF
TGTGCCAGCAGTGAAATAGGAGGGGATACTGAAGCTTTCTTT
>NA|TRBV19|TRBJ1-2|14|NA
CASSIDRWGGGYTF
TGTGCCAGTAGTATAGATCGGTGGGGCGGAGGCTACACCTTC
>once|TRBV9|TRBJ2-5|15|NA
CASSVSLAKGETQYF
TGTGCCAGCAGCGTATCACTAGCAAAGGGGGAGACCCAGTACTTC
>NA|TRBV21-1|TRBJ2-3|15|NA
CASSKVLPSTDTQYF
TGTGCCAGCAGCAAGGTCCTTCCCAGCACAGATACGCAGTATTTT
>once|TRBV2|TRBJ2-7|15|TRBD2
CASSALAGGGYEQYF
TGTGCCAGCAGTGCACTAGCGGGAGGGGGCTACGAGCAGTACTTC
>NA|TRBV25-1|TRBJ1-3|14|NA
CASSESRRGNTIYF
TGTGCCAGCAGTGAATCTCGTCGGGGAAACACCATATATTTT
>NA|TRBV7-8|TRBJ1-3|14|TRBD1
CASSLDRVGNTIYF
TGTGCCAGCAGTTTGGACAGGGTTGGAAACACCATATATTTT
>NA|TRBV19|TRBJ1-1|13|NA
CASQRGSNTEAFF
TGTGCCAGTCAACGAGGGTCGAACACTGAAGCTTTCTTT
>once|TRBV7-2|TRBJ2-3|12|NA
CASSFPPDTQYF
TGTGCCAGCAGCTTCCCCCCAGATACGCAGTATTTT
>NA|TRBV5-1|TRBJ2-2|14|NA
CASSPGPNTGELFF
TGCGCCAGCAGCCCGGGACCGAACACCGGGGAGCTGTTTTTT
>NA|TRBV6-6|TRBJ1-6|14|NA
CASTTSSYNSPLHF
TGTGCCAGCACTACTAGCTCCTATAATTCACCCCTCCACTTT
>NA|TRBV5-1|TRBJ1-2|14|TRBD1
CASSSNTGAGGYTF
TGCGCCAGCAGCTCAAACACAGGGGCGGGCGGCTACACCTTC